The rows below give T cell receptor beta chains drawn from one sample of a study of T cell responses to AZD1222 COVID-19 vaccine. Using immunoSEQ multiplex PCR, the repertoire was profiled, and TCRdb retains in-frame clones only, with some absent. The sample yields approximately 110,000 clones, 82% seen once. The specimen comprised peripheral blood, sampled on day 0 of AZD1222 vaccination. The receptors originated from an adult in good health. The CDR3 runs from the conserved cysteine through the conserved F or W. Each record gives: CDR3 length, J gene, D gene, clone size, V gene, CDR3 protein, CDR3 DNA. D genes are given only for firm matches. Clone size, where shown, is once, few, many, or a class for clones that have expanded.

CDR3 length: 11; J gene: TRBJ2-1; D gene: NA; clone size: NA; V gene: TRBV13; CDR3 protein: CASSLNNEQFF; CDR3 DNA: TGTGCCAGCAGCTTAAACAATGAGCAGTTCTTC
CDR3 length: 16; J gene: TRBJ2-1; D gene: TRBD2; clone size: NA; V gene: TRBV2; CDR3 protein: CANDYGLAGGLYEQFF; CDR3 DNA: TGTGCCAACGATTACGGACTAGCGGGGGGGCTATATGAGCAGTTCTTC
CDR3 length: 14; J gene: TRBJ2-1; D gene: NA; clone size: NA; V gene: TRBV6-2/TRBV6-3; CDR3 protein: CASSRPLSPYEQFF; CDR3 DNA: TGTGCCAGCAGTCGCCCTTTATCCCCCTATGAGCAGTTCTTC
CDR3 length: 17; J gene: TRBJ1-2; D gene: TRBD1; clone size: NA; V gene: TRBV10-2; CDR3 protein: CASSEWGRQGSNYGYTF; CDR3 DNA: TGCGCCAGCAGTGAGTGGGGAAGACAGGGCTCTAACTATGGCTACACCTTC
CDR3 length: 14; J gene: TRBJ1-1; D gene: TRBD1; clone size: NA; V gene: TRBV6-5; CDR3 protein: CASRRDRGRAEAFF; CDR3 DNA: TGTGCCAGCAGGAGAGACAGGGGGCGAGCTGAAGCTTTCTTT
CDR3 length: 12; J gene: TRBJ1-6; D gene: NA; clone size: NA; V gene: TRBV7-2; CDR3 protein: CASSHRGGPLHF; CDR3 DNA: TGTGCCAGCAGCCACCGCGGGGGACCCCTCCACTTT
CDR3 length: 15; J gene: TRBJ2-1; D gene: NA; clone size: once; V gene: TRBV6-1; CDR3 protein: CASSDAQGWNNEQFF; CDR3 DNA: TGTGCCAGCAGTGATGCCCAGGGCTGGAACAATGAGCAGTTCTTC
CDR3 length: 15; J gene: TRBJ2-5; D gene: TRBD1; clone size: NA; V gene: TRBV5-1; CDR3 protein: CASRAGGQGMETQYF; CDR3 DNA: TGCGCCAGCAGGGCCGGCGGACAGGGGATGGAGACCCAGTACTTC
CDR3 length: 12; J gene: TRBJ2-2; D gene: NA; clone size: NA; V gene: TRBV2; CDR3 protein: CASSFWGGELFF; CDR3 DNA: TGTGCCAGCAGTTTTTGGGGCGGGGAGCTGTTTTTT
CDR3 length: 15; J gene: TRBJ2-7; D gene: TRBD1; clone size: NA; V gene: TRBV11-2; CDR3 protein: CASSLGGTASYEQYF; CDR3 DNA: TGTGCCAGCAGCTTAGGGGGGACAGCTTCCTACGAGCAGTACTTC
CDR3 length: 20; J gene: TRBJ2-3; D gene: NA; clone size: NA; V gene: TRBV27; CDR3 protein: CASSWGEIGNVANSTDTQYF; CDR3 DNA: TGTGCCAGCAGTTGGGGGGAGATAGGCAACGTTGCTAATAGCACAGATACGCAGTATTTT
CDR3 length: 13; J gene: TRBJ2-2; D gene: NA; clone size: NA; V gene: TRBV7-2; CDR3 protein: CASGERRTGELFF; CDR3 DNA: TGTGCCAGCGGGGAACGCCGGACCGGGGAGCTGTTTTTT
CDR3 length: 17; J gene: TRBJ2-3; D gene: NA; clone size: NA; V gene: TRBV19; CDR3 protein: CASSSRGQRASTDTQYF; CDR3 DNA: TGTGCCAGTAGTTCCCGCGGACAGCGTGCTAGCACAGATACGCAGTATTTT
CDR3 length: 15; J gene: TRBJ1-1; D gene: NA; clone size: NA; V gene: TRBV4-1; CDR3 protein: CASSKSTDARTEAFF; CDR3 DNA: TGCGCCAGCAGCAAGTCGACAGACGCGAGAACTGAAGCTTTCTTT
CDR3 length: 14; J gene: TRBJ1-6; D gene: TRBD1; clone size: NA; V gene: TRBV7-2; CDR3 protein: CASSLDRGNSPLHF; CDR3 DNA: TGTGCCAGCAGCTTGGACAGGGGTAATTCACCCCTCCACTTT
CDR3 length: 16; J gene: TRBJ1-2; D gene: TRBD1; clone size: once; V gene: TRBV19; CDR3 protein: CASSIRQGHRGYGYTF; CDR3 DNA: TGTGCCAGTAGTATTCGACAGGGACACCGCGGCTATGGCTACACCTTC
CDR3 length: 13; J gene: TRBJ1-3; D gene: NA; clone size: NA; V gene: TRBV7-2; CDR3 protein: CASSPSSGNTIYF; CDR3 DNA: TGTGCCAGCAGCCCAAGTTCCGGAAACACCATATATTTT
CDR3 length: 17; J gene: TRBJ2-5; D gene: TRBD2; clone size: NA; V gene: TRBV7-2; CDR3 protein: CASSLGTTGGVRETQYF; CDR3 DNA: TGTGCCAGCAGCTTAGGGACTACCGGGGGGGTTAGGGAGACCCAGTACTTC
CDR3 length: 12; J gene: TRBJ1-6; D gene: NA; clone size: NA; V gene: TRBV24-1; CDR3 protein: CAPRRDNSPLHF; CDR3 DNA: TGTGCCCCTAGAAGGGATAATTCACCTCTCCACTTT
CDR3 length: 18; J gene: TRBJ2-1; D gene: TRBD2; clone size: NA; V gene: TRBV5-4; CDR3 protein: CASSYGGGLGTSYNEQFF; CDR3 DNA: TGTGCCAGCAGCTACGGGGGGGGCCTTGGTACCTCCTACAATGAGCAGTTCTTC
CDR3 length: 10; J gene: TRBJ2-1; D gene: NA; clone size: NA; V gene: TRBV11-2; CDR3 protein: CASSLREQFF; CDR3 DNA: TGTGCCAGCAGCCTTAGGGAGCAGTTCTTC
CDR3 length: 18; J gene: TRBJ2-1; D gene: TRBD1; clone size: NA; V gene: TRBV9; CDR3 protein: CASSVAFHGLDRDNEQFF; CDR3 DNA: TGTGCCAGCAGCGTAGCCTTTCATGGTCTGGACAGGGACAATGAGCAGTTCTTC
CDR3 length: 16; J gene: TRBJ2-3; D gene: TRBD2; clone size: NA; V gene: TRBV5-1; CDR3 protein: CASSPDYSGGTDTQYF; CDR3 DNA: TGCGCCAGCAGCCCCGATTATAGCGGGGGCACAGATACGCAGTATTTT
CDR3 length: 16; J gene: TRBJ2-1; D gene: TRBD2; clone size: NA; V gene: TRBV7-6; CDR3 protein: CASSLAPPGEGNEQFF; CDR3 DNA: TGTGCCAGCAGCTTAGCGCCTCCGGGGGAGGGTAATGAGCAGTTCTTC
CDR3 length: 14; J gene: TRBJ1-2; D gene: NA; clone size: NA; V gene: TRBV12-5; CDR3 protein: CASGLTDPGYGYTF; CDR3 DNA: TGTGCTAGTGGTTTGACAGACCCGGGATATGGCTACACCTTC
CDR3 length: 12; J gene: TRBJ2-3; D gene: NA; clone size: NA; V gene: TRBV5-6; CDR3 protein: CASSLDRDTQYF; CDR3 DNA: TGTGCCAGCAGCTTGGATCGTGATACGCAGTATTTT
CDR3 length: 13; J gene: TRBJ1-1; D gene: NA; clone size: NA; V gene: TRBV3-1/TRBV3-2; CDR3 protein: CASSQGVLIEAFF; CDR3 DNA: TGTGCCAGCAGCCAAGGGGTCCTTATCGAAGCTTTCTTT
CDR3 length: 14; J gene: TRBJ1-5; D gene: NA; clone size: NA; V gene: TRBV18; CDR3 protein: CASSSLSDNQPQHF; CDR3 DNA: TGTGCCAGCTCAAGTCTTTCGGACAATCAGCCCCAGCATTTT
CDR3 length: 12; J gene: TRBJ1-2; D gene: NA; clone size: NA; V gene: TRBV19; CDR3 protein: CATTGLHYGYTF; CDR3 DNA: TGTGCCACTACAGGACTCCATTATGGCTACACCTTC
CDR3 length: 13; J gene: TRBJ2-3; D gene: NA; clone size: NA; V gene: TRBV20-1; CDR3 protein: CSASDIFTDTQYF; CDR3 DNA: TGCAGTGCTAGTGACATCTTCACAGATACGCAGTATTTT
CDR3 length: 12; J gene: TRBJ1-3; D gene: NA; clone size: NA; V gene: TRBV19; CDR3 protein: CASSIPGNTIYF; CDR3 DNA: TGTGCCAGTAGTATCCCTGGAAACACCATATATTTT
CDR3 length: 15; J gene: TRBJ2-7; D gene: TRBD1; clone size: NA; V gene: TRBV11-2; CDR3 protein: CASSFTGTGGYEQYF; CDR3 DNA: TGTGCCAGCAGCTTTACCGGGACAGGAGGCTACGAGCAGTACTTC
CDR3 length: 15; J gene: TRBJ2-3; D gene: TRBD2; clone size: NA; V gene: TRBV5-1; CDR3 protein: CASSPSGTNTDTQYF; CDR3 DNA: TGCGCCAGCAGCCCGTCCGGGACTAACACAGATACGCAGTATTTT
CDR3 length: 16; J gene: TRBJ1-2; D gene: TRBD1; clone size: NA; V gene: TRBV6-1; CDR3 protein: CASSEIGTVPNYGYTF; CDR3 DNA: TGTGCCAGCAGTGAAATTGGGACAGTCCCTAACTATGGCTACACCTTC
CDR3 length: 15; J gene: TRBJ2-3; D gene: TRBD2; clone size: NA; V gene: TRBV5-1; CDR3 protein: CASSLRGVGTDTQYF; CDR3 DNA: TGCGCCAGCAGCCTGCGGGGGGTTGGCACAGATACGCAGTATTTT
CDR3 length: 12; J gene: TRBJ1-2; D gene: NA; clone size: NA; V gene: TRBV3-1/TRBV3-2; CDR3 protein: CASSQVAYGYTF; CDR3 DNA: TGTGCCAGCAGCCAAGTCGCTTATGGCTACACCTTC
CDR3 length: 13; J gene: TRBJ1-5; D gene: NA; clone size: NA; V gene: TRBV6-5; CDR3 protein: CASGRTSNQPQHF; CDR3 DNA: TGTGCCAGCGGCAGGACGAGCAATCAGCCCCAGCATTTT
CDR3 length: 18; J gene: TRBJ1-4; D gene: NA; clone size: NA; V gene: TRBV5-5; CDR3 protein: CASSRTDGREGTNEKLFF; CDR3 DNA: TGTGCCAGCAGCAGGACGGACGGGAGGGAGGGAACTAATGAAAAACTGTTTTTT
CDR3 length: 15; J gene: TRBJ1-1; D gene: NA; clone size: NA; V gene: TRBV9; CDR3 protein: CASSEISGHLGEAFF; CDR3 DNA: TGTGCCAGCAGCGAAATCTCGGGTCATTTAGGTGAAGCTTTCTTT
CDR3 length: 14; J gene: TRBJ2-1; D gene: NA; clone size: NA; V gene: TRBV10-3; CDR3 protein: CAISPGTTLDEQFF; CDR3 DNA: TGTGCCATCAGCCCCGGGACCACCTTGGATGAGCAGTTCTTC
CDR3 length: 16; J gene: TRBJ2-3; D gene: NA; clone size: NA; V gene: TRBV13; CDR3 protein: CASSLKTAYSTDTQYF; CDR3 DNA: TGTGCCAGCAGCTTAAAGACAGCCTACAGCACAGATACGCAGTATTTT
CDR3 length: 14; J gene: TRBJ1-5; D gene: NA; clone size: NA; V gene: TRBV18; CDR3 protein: CASSLGQGNQPQHF; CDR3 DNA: TGTGCCAGCTCCCTCGGACAAGGCAATCAGCCCCAGCATTTT
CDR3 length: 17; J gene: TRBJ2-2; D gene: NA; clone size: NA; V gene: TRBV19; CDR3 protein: CASSIEWGGRNTGELFF; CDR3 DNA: TGTGCCAGTAGTATAGAATGGGGCGGAAGGAACACCGGGGAGCTGTTTTTT
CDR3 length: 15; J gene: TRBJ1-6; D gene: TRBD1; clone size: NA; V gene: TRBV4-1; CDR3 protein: CASSPAGTGGRPLHF; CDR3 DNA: TGCGCCAGCAGTCCAGCCGGGACAGGGGGGAGGCCCCTCCACTTT
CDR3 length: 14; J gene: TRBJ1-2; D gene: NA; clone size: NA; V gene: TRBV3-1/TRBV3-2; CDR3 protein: CASSQVSGPAGYTF; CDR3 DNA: TGTGCCAGCAGCCAAGTAAGTGGACCCGCGGGCTACACCTTC
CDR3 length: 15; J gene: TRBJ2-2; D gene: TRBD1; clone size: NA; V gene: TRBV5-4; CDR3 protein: CASSFGTGYTGELFF; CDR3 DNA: TGTGCCAGCAGCTTCGGGACAGGGTACACCGGGGAGCTGTTTTTT
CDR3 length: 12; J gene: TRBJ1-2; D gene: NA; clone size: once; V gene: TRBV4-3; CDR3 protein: CASSLGDSGYTF; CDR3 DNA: TGCGCCAGCAGCCTGGGTGACAGTGGCTACACCTTC
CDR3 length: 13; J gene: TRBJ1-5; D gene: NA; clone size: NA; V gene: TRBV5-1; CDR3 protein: CASRGDSNQPQHF; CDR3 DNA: TGCGCCAGCAGGGGGGACAGCAATCAGCCCCAGCATTTT
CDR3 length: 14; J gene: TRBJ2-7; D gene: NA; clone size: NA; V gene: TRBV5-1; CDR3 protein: CASSWERLAYEQYF; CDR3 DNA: TGCGCCAGCAGCTGGGAACGGCTCGCCTACGAGCAGTACTTC
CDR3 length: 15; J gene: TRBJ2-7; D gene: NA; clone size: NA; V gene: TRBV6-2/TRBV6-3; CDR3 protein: CASSYPGLFSTEQYF; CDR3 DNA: TGTGCCAGCAGTTACCCCGGGTTATTCTCTACGGAGCAGTACTTC
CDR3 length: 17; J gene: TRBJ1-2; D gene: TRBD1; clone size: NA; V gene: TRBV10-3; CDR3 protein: CAISPGPIKTGHGGYTF; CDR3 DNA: TGTGCCATCAGCCCAGGCCCCATTAAGACAGGGCATGGTGGCTACACCTTC
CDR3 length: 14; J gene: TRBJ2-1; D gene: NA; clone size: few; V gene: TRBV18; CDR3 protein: CASSPAASSNEQFF; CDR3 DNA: TGTGCCAGCTCACCTGCCGCTAGTTCCAATGAGCAGTTCTTC
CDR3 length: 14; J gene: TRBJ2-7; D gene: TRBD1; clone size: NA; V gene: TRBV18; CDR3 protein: CASSPRQGAYEQYF; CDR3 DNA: TGTGCCAGCTCACCAAGACAGGGGGCTTACGAGCAGTACTTC
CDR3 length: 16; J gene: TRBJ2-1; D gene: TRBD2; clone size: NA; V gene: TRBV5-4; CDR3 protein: CASSHTGSGGVHEQFF; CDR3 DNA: TGTGCCAGCAGCCACACGGGTAGCGGGGGGGTACATGAGCAGTTCTTC
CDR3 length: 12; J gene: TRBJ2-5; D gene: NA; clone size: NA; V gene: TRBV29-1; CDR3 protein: CSADKAAETQYF; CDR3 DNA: TGCAGCGCCGACAAAGCCGCCGAGACCCAGTACTTC
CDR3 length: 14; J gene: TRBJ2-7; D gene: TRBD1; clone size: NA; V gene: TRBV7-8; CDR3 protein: CASSTDRVGYEQYF; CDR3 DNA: TGTGCCAGCAGCACCGACAGGGTGGGATACGAGCAGTACTTC
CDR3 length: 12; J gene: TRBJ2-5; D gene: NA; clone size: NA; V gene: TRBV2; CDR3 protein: CASSELEETQYF; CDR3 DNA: TGTGCCAGCAGTGAGCTAGAAGAGACCCAGTACTTC
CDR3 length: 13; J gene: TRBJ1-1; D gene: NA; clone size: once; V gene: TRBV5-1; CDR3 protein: CASSPSSDTEAFF; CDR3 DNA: TGCGCCAGCAGCCCCTCGAGCGACACTGAAGCTTTCTTT